The 15 T cell receptor beta chains given below trace back to one sample, sequenced in a study of T cells in Graves' hyperthyroidism and ophthalmopathy. RNA transcripts served as the template for amplifying TCR beta CDR3 regions. HTBI primers were used for first-round RT-PCR of the TCR CDR3. TCRdb re-analysed the multiplex PCR reads in MiXCR, keeping a single row per CDR3 protein. The sample shows fewer than 850,000 distinct CDR3 sequences, 17% of them seen only once. Input material: blood. Receptors originate from a man between 50 and 59 years old with Graves' hyperthyroidism.

This clonotype was observed many times. The chain is built from TRBV28 and TRBJ2-7; 9 bases agree with TRBD1. The CDR3 is 15 residues long. Germline values: CDR1 MDHEN, CDR2 SYDVKM. Trimming took 6 bases from V and 2 from J; bases not matched to a gene: 8. The CDR3 DNA reads TGTGCCAGCAGCGATGGGACAGGGTGGACCTACGAGCAGTACTTC. Translating gives CASSDGTGWTYEQYF.

In its sample, this clonotype was seen a few times. The V and J genes are TRBV7-3 and TRBJ2-3; D is unclear. The CDR3 has 15 residues. CDR1 and CDR2 (germline): SGHTA, FQGTGA. V lost 1 base and J 2 bases, leaving 10 bases between the germline ends. CDR3 bases: TGTGCCAGCAGCTTAATTGGGTTATCCACAGATACGCAGTATTTT. It encodes CASSLIGLSTDTQYF.

This clonotype was detected ten times or more. V gene TRBV7-6 combines with J gene TRBJ2-5; D unclear. The CDR3 runs 14 residues. The germline V gene has CDR1 SGHVS and CDR2 FNYEAQ. Trimming shortened V by 5 bases and J by 4 bases, and 14 bases separated the two germline ends. Written as DNA, the CDR3 is TGTGCCAGCAGCACCCAAGGTCTGGGAGAGACCCAGTACTTC. Translation gives CASSTQGLGETQYF.

This clonotype was recorded a few times. This chain connects TRBV9 to TRBJ1-5; TRBD1 might be the D (6 bases). CDR3 length: 15 residues. Germline V gene lookup returns CDR1 SGDLS and CDR2 YYNGEE. The germline V and J ends were trimmed by 0 bases and 3 bases, with 10 bases remaining between them. This chain's CDR3 is CASSVGGGVNQPQHF. CDR3 nucleotides: TGTGCCAGCAGCGTAGGAGGGGGGGTCAATCAGCCCCAGCATTTT.

This clonotype was detected ten times or more. The rearrangement links TRBV27 to TRBJ2-3; 8 bases are a match to TRBD1. V gave up 6 bases and J gave up 4 bases; unmatched junction bases: 9. CDR3 length: 15 amino acids. CDR1 and CDR2 from the germline V gene are MNHEY and SMNVEV (reference sequence). The chain's CDR3 is CASRYGTGGSDTQYF. Written as DNA, the CDR3 is TGTGCCAGCAGATATGGGACAGGTGGTTCAGATACGCAGTATTTT.

This clonotype was recorded many times. The chain recombines TRBV28 with TRBJ2-2; tentative D call: TRBD1 (6 bases). The CDR3 contains 13 residues. The V and J ends lost 6 bases and 9 bases respectively, with 14 bases between them. The V gene's germline CDR1 is MDHEN and CDR2 SYDVKM. CDR3 amino acids: CASRGQGSRELFF. The CDR3 nucleotides read TGTGCCAGCAGGGGGCAGGGGTCCCGGGAGCTGTTTTTT.

The DNA for the CDR3 is TGTGCCAGCAGTCCTAGACTAGCGGGAAAGCCGGGAGAGACCCAGTACTTC. Translated: CASSPRLAGKPGETQYF. V and J are TRBV28 and TRBJ2-5, with 11 nucleotides matching TRBD2. V shed 5 bases, J shed 4 bases, and the junction held 12 bases outside the gene matches. Germline assignment: CDR1 MDHEN and CDR2 SYDVKM. The CDR3 runs 17 residues.

With regard to this clonotype: Since a much larger clone is just one base distant, this may be a read error. This chain links TRBV7-9 with TRBJ2-1; 12 bases line up with TRBD2. In germline, CDR1 is SEHNR, CDR2 FQNEAQ (reference sequence). The CDR3 is made up of 16 amino acids. The CDR3 sequence is CASSSTSGSLNNEQLF. The CDR3 DNA reads as TGTGCCAGCAGCTCGACTAGCGGGAGTCTCAACAATGAGCAGCTCTTC.

This clonotype was seen at least ten times. CDR3 loop: CASSAGTIKETQYF. CDR3 nucleotide sequence: TGTGCCAGCAGTGCCGGGACTATCAAAGAGACCCAGTACTTC. The chain carries TRBV28 and TRBJ2-5; 7 bases fit TRBD2. The CDR3 spans 14 residues. J lost 3 bases, V lost 5 bases, and 6 bases had no gene match. The V gene's germline CDR1 is MDHEN and CDR2 SYDVKM.

This clonotype appeared many times. The J gene is TRBJ2-2, the V gene TRBV28, with 7 bases aligning to TRBD1. Losses at the gene ends were 3 bases for V and 8 bases for J; bases not matched to a gene: 9. Germline V lookup: CDR1 MDHEN, CDR2 SYDVKM. The CDR3 totals 15 residues. The CDR3 sequence is CASSLNTGVTGELFF. Here the CDR3 DNA reads TGTGCCAGCAGTTTGAATACAGGGGTTACTGGGGAGCTGTTTTTT.

There are a few counts of this clonotype. The V call is TRBV6-1, the J call TRBJ1-1; 10 nucleotides agree with TRBD1. The CDR3 runs 15 residues. Germline CDR1 reads MNHNS; CDR2 reads SASEGT. Trimming at V came to 5 bases and at J to 5 bases, leaving 8 bases not matched to a gene. For the CDR3, the DNA is TGTGCCAGCAGTCCCCAGACAGGGGGCCGAACTGAAGCTTTCTTT. It yields the protein CASSPQTGGRTEAFF.

The V gene is TRBV6-5, the J gene TRBJ2-7; TRBD1 is a possible D gene (6 bases). The CDR3 runs to 14 residues. Per germline, CDR1 MNHEY and CDR2 SVGAGI. The ends were cut back, 2 bases at V and 3 bases at J, with 11 bases in the middle. For the CDR3, the DNA is TGTGCCAGCAGTTACCTCCGGGACAACTACGAGCAGTACTTC. The encoded protein is CASSYLRDNYEQYF.

The chain carries TRBV7-8 and TRBJ1-2, with 7 bases aligning to TRBD1. J was trimmed by 6 bases and V by 2 bases; bases with no gene match: 6. The CDR3 loop spans 14 amino acids. Germline lookup yields CDR1 SGHVS and CDR2 FQNEAQ. This CDR3 reads CASSLYRQGDGYTF. In nucleotides, the CDR3 is TGTGCCAGCAGCTTATATCGGCAGGGGGATGGCTACACCTTC.

This chain joins TRBV4-2 and TRBJ2-7, with 9 bases aligning to TRBD2. Germline CDR1 and CDR2: LGHNA and YNFKEQ. CDR3 length: 14 residues. The ends lost 4 bases at V and 7 bases at J; junction bases unmatched: 8. Written as DNA, the CDR3 is TGTGCCAGCAGCCCGCAAGGACTAGCGAGGGAGCAGTACTTC. Its translation is CASSPQGLAREQYF.

The chain recombines TRBV5-5 with TRBJ2-3, with TRBD2 as a possible D gene (5 bases). V was pared by 4 bases and J by 2 bases, with 11 bases between. This CDR3 is 14 amino acids long. Germline-derived CDR1 and CDR2 are SGHKS and YYEKEE (reference sequence). The CDR3 DNA is TGTGCCAGCAGCCGGAGGCAGGACACAGATACGCAGTATTTT. It specifies CASSRRQDTDTQYF.